The T cell receptor (beta chain) described here comes from a study of long-term antiretroviral therapy in people with HIV. Study at large: About a decade before 2015, the earliest samples were taken when ART was typically delayed.

With survey level as its setting, the immunoSEQ assay was v3.0. Sequencing of each sample targeted roughly 35,000-55,000 T-cell genomes. The data were produced by immunoSEQ multiplex PCR, yet TCRdb's version contains in-frame clones alone and is incomplete. Of more than 35,000 clones listed, 86% are singletons. Regarding this clone: Its antigen is currently unknown.

V lost 1 base, J lost 0 bases, and 4 bases stayed unmatched. CDR1 and CDR2 (germline): LNHNV, YYDKDF (reference sequence). The CDR3 runs to 16 residues. Regarding the study as a whole: Repertoires with HIV possessed tighter CDR3 length spans than those of controls. Adherence to ART, viral resistance and therapy changes lacked any data.

The sequence was collected from a woman aged 18 to 35 with HIV. V usage is TRBV15 and J usage is TRBJ2-3; 7 nucleotides line up with TRBD2. The source was unsorted PBMCs, collected just before starting antiretroviral therapy. In DNA form, the CDR3 reads TGTGCCACCAGCAGAGGGGCGGGAGAGAGCACAGATACGCAGTATTTT. This translates into CATSRGAGESTDTQYF. The variable domain in full, completed from reference TRBV15 and TRBJ2-3, reads DAMVIQNPRYQVTQFGKPVTLSCSQTLNHNVMYWYQQKSSQAPKLLFHYYDKDFNNEADTPDNFQSRRPNTSFCFLDIRSPGLGDTAMYLCATSRGAGESTDTQYFGPGTRLTVL.